This entry lists 9 T cell receptor beta chains sequenced from one sample in a study of T cells in women clearing cervical HPV infection (dated by TCRdb to between 2017 and 2018). Library preparation was by the immunoSEQ multiplex PCR assay. TCRdb carries this immuneACCESS record with in-frame sequences only. Its versions omit some clonotypes, under half of them owing to an unresolved V gene in the studies checked, with the rest unexplained. Per the sample table, the count is 30,000 to 35,000 clones. The ten largest clones take up 4.2% of the sample. The source material was blood buffy coat. Source of these receptors: a woman between 18 and 75 years old with a cervical HPV16 infection that either progressed to CIN3+ or cleared (not recorded which).

About this clone itself: The missing CDR3 end, 3 residues past where the read stops, is filled in from the germline J gene. The chain combines TRBV30 with TRBJ1-4, with D possibly matching TRBD1 (6 bases). The CDR3 is 15 residues long. The V end was cut by 3 bases, the J end by 8 bases, with 19 bases between. Germline V lookup: CDR1 GTSNPN, CDR2 SVGIG (reference sequence). Partial CDR3 DNA: TGTGCCTGGAGGGGCCGAGGGGGAGCGAAAGAAAAA. This translates into CAWRGRGGAKEK. The full CDR3 protein reads CAWRGRGGAKEKLFF.

About this clone: The read ends 3 residues shy of where the CDR3 ends; the end is completed using the germline J gene. The rearrangement uses TRBV30 and TRBJ1-1, with D possibly matching TRBD1 (6 bases). V shed 3 bases and J shed 3 bases, with 8 bases lying between them. From germline, CDR1 is GTSNPN and CDR2 SVGIG (reference sequence). This CDR3 has 12 amino acids. The sequenced part of the CDR3 DNA is TGTGCCTGGAGGGCAGGGGACACTGAA. Amino acids: CAWRAGDTE. The full CDR3 reads CAWRAGDTEAFF.

About this clone itself: The sequence runs out 3 residues before the end of the CDR3; the remainder is reconstructed from the germline J gene. J is TRBJ1-2 and V is TRBV5-1; 7 bases are shared with TRBD1. In germline, CDR1 is SGHRS, CDR2 YFSETQ. This CDR3 comprises 15 residues. The J segment lost 3 bases and the V segment lost 2 bases, leaving 7 bases of the junction unmatched. CDR3 DNA (partial): TGCGCCAGCAGCTTTGCGACAGGGAGGGACTATGGC. This encodes CASSFATGRDYG. The complete CDR3 sequence is CASSFATGRDYGYTF.

Of note for this clone: The CDR3 end is not reached by the read, which stops 3 residues before it; the germline J gene fills it in. The chain has TRBV5-1 and TRBJ2-1; 8 nucleotides align to TRBD2. The CDR3 has 15 residues. V dropped 0 bases and J dropped 9; count of bases not matched to a gene: 8. Germline V gene lookup returns CDR1 SGHRS and CDR2 YFSETQ. CDR3 DNA (partial): TGCGCCAGCAGCTTGGGTAGCGGGGCGAGGGGTGAG. It yields the protein CASSLGSGARGE. The whole CDR3 sequence reads CASSLGSGARGEQFF. The whole variable domain, remainder taken from reference TRBV5-1 and TRBJ2-1, is KAGVTQTPRYLIKTRGQQVTLSCSPISGHRSVSWYQQTPGQGLQFLFEYFSETQRNKGNFPGRFSGRQFSNSRSEMNVSTLELGDSALYLCASSLGSGARGEQFFGPGTRLTVL.

In the case of this clone: Sequencing ends 3 residues short of the CDR3 end; the germline J gene provides the rest. V usage is TRBV7-9 and J usage is TRBJ1-5; D is ambiguous. This CDR3 has 15 amino acids. In germline, CDR1 is SEHNR, CDR2 FQNEAQ (reference sequence). The V gene lost 1 base and the J gene lost 4 bases, with 11 bases spanning the gap. The covered CDR3 bases are TGTGCCAGCAGCTTAGGCCAAGAACATAATCAGCCC. This translates into CASSLGQEHNQP. The full CDR3 protein is CASSLGQEHNQPQHF.

Of note for this clone: The observed sequence ends 3 residues before the CDR3 terminus, with the missing tail filled in from the germline J gene. V usage is TRBV19 and J usage is TRBJ1-2; TRBD1 agrees at 10 bases. This CDR3 is built from 14 residues. The V and J ends lost 3 bases and 2 bases, in that order; junction bases with no gene match: 0. CDR1 LNHDA and CDR2 SQIVND come from the germline V gene (reference sequence). The CDR3 spells CASSMGQGNYGYTF. The sequenced part of the CDR3 DNA is TGTGCCAGTAGTATGGGACAGGGGAACTATGGC. Full variable domain (missing parts from reference TRBV19 and TRBJ1-2): DGGITQSPKYLFRKEGQNVTLSCEQNLNHDAMYWYRQDPGQGLRLIYYSQIVNDFQKGDIAEGYSVSREKKESFPLTVTSAQKNPTAFYLCASSMGQGNYGYTFGSGTRLTVV.

As regards this clone: The CDR3 end falls 3 residues outside the read, so it is completed with the germline J gene. This chain uses TRBV5-6 with TRBJ2-1, with D perhaps matching TRBD1 (5 bases). Germline V lookup: CDR1 SGHDT, CDR2 YYEEEE. The CDR3 extends over 14 amino acids. Trimming took off 0 bases at V and 5 bases at J, with 9 bases between the two ends. The sequenced part of the CDR3 DNA is TGTGCCAGCAGCTTGGTGGTAGGGGACAATGAG. As protein: CASSLVVGDNE. The full CDR3 is CASSLVVGDNEQFF. Complete variable domain (other parts from reference TRBV5-6 and TRBJ2-1): DAGVTQSPTHLIKTRGQQVTLRCSPKSGHDTVSWYQQALGQGPQFIFQYYEEEERQRGNFPDRFSGHQFPNYSSELNVNALLLGDSALYLCASSLVVGDNEQFFGPGTRLTVL.

Details on this clone: The read ends 3 residues shy of where the CDR3 ends; the end is completed using the germline J gene. The chain carries TRBV3-1 (or the pseudogene TRBV3-2) and TRBJ2-5, with a possible D match to TRBD2 (6 bases). Trimming left V 1 base short and J 0 bases short, with 18 bases between. This CDR3 contains 18 residues. Germline assignment: CDR1 LGHDT and CDR2 YNNKEL (reference sequence). The CDR3 bases that were read are TGTGCCAGCAGCCAAGTAAAATTAGCGGTGCTGTACCAAGAGACC. Translated, it gives CASSQVKLAVLYQET. Given in full, the CDR3 is CASSQVKLAVLYQETQYF.

For this clone: From the germline J gene comes the end of the CDR3, since the read stops 3 residues before it. The chain couples TRBV6-2 or TRBV6-3 to TRBJ2-5; D is uncertain. Germline CDR1 is MNHEY and CDR2 is SVGEGT. This CDR3 contains 12 residues. V shed 0 bases and J shed 6 bases, with 5 bases lying between them. The CDR3 protein is CASSYSIKTQYF. CDR3 bases read: TGTGCCAGCAGTTACTCCATCAAGACC.